The 11 T cell receptor beta chains reported below all come from one sample, sequenced in a study of blood T cell repertoires in COVID-19. Measured with immunoSEQ multiplex PCR; TCRdb has only the in-frame clones, and not every one. The data contain 180,000 or so clones, 70% to 90% of them seen just once; the ten biggest clones take up roughly 9.2%. Sample: peripheral blood. The receptors derive from a woman older than 75 with acute or convalescent COVID-19.

The chain combines TRBV6-6 with TRBJ1-5, with a tentative D call TRBD1 (6 bases). V was clipped by 11 bases and J by 7 bases, with 18 bases between them. CDR1 is MNHNY, CDR2 SVGAGI, per germline (reference sequence). The CDR3 length is 13 residues. The CDR3 loop is CAARGEGDQPQHF. CDR3 nucleotides: TGTGCCGCCAGGGGAGAAGGGGACCAGCCCCAGCATTTT.

The chain joins TRBV7-9 to TRBJ2-3; 15 positions match TRBD2. There are 17 residues in the CDR3. Trimming at V came to 5 bases and at J to 0 bases, leaving 3 bases not matched to a gene. Germline values: CDR1 SEHNR, CDR2 FQNEAQ (reference sequence). This CDR3 reads CASSRTSGGASTDTQYF. The CDR3 coding sequence is TGTGCCAGCAGCCGGACTAGCGGGGGGGCGAGCACAGATACGCAGTATTTT.

The V and J genes are TRBV19 and TRBJ1-2, with 7 bases fitting TRBD1. Per germline, CDR1 LNHDA and CDR2 SQIVND (reference sequence). The CDR3 totals 13 residues. With V trimmed by 4 bases and J by 2 bases, 1 base remained unmatched. CDR3 sequence reads: CASSTDRNYGYTF. The CDR3 DNA follows: TGTGCCAGTAGTACGGACAGGAACTATGGCTACACCTTC.

This clone occurred once. This rearrangement joins TRBV19 to TRBJ2-3; 8 bases are a match to TRBD1. CDR1 and CDR2 (germline): LNHDA, SQIVND (reference sequence). CDR3 length equals 17 residues. V was pared by 4 bases and J by 0 bases, with 9 bases of the junction left unmatched. In nucleotides, the CDR3 is TGTGCCAGTAGTAGGGGACAGGAGAAGTCTAGCACAGATACGCAGTATTTT. This encodes CASSRGQEKSSTDTQYF.

This clone was observed once. This chain uses TRBV12-5 with TRBJ2-1; 9 bases are a match to TRBD2. V shed 2 bases, J shed 0 bases, and the junction held 5 bases outside the gene matches. From germline, CDR1 is LGHNT and CDR2 FRNRAP. The CDR3 has 17 residues. The CDR3 sequence is CASGLPSGKVSYNEQFF. DNA of the CDR3: TGTGCTAGTGGTTTGCCTAGCGGGAAAGTCTCCTACAATGAGCAGTTCTTC.

J is TRBJ1-3 and V is TRBV2; TRBD1 might be the D (6 bases). V lost 6 bases and J 0 bases, leaving 9 bases between the germline ends. Germline V gene data show CDR1 as SNHLY and CDR2 as FYNNEI. The CDR3 covers 14 residues. This chain's CDR3 is CASSTGNSGNTIYF. The CDR3 DNA follows: TGTGCCAGCAGCACAGGGAACTCTGGAAACACCATATATTTT.

This clone came up once. J is TRBJ2-5 and V is TRBV10-3, with 7 bases aligning to TRBD1. Unmatched junction bases numbered 3, after V lost 4 bases and J lost 1 base. CDR3 length equals 14 residues. Germline assignment: CDR1 ENHRY and CDR2 SYGVKD. CDR3 coding DNA: TGTGCCATCAGTGGAACAGGGGTCCAAGAGACCCAGTACTTC. Its translation is CAISGTGVQETQYF.

The J gene is TRBJ2-1, the V gene TRBV9; D possibly corresponds to TRBD1 (6 bases). The V and J ends lost 4 bases and 3 bases respectively, with 14 bases between them. CDR3 length: 15 residues. The germline CDR1 and CDR2 sequences are SGDLS and YYNGEE. The CDR3 sequence is CASSYRGGDYNEQFF. The DNA of the CDR3 is TGTGCCAGCAGCTATCGAGGGGGAGACTACAATGAGCAGTTCTTC.

The chain couples TRBV11-2 to TRBJ1-1; 7 bases align to TRBD1. Trimming took 1 base from V and 5 from J; bases not matched to a gene: 1. The CDR3 spans 13 residues. In germline, CDR1 is SGHAT, CDR2 FQNNGV. DNA of the CDR3: TGTGCCAGCAGCTTAGTACAGGGGACTGAAGCTTTCTTT. The encoded protein is CASSLVQGTEAFF. The whole variable domain, filled in from reference TRBV11-2 and TRBJ1-1, reads EAGVAQSPRYKIIEKRQSVAFWCNPISGHATLYWYQQILGQGPKLLIQFQNNGVVDDSQLPKDRFSAERLKGVDSTLKIQPAKLEDSAVYLCASSLVQGTEAFFGQGTRLTVV.

V and J are TRBV2 and TRBJ2-1, with 11 bases matching TRBD2. V lost 3 bases and J lost 4; bases outside the gene matches: 8. This CDR3 is built from 17 residues. Germline values: CDR1 SNHLY, CDR2 FYNNEI. CDR3 nucleotides: TGTGCCAGCAGTGACTCCGTAGCGGGAGGGTCGTACAATGAGCAGTTCTTC. Translation gives CASSDSVAGGSYNEQFF.

The V gene is TRBV28, the J gene TRBJ1-4, with 11 bases aligning to TRBD1. The CDR3 is made up of 21 amino acids. Germline values: CDR1 MDHEN, CDR2 SYDVKM. J gave up 5 bases and V 4 bases, and 21 bases lay outside the gene matches. CDR3 DNA sequence: TGTGCCAGCAGTTCCCCCCGGGATACCGGGACAGGGGGACGAACCAATGAAAAACTGTTTTTT. This translates into CASSSPRDTGTGGRTNEKLFF.